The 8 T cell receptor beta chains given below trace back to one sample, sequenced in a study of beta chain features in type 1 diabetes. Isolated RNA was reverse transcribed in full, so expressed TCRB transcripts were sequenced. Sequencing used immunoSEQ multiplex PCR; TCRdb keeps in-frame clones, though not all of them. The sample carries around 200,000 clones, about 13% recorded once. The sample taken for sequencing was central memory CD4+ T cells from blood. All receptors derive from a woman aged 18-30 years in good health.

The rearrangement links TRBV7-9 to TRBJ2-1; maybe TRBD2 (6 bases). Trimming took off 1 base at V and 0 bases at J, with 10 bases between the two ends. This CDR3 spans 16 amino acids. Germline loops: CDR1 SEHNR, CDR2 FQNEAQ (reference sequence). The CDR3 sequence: CASSLGGASSYNEQFF. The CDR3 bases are TGTGCCAGCAGCTTAGGCGGGGCGAGCTCCTACAATGAGCAGTTCTTC.

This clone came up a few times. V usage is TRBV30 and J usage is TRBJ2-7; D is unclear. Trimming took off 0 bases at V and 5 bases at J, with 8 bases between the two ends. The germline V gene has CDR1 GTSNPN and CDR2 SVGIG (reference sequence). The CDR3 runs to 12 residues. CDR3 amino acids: CAWSVNADEQYF. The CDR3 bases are TGTGCCTGGAGTGTTAATGCGGACGAGCAGTACTTC.

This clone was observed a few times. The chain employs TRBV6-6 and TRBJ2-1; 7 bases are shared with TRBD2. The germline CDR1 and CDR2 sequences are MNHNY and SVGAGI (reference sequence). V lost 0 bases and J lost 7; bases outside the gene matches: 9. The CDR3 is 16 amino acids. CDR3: CASSYSPSGSENEQFF. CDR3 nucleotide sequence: TGTGCCAGCAGTTACTCGCCTAGCGGCTCAGAAAATGAGCAGTTCTTC.

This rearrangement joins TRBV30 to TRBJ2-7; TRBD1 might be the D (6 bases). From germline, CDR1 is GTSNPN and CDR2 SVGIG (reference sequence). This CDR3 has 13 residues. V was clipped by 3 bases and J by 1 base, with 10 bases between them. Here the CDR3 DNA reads TGTGCCTGGAGGGTCAGGGGATCCTACGAGCAGTACTTC. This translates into CAWRVRGSYEQYF. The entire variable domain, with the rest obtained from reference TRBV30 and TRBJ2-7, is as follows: SQTIHQWPATLVQPVGSPLSLECTVEGTSNPNLYWYRQAAGRGLQLLFYSVGIGQISSEVPQNLSASRPQDRQFILSSKKLLLSDSGFYLCAWRVRGSYEQYFGPGTRLTVT.

CDR3 sequence: CSVENGMGGGTEAFF. CDR3 nucleotides: TGCAGCGTTGAAAACGGGATGGGCGGTGGCACTGAAGCTTTCTTT. The gene calls are TRBV29-1 and TRBJ1-1; D is ambiguous. Germline CDR1 reads SQVTM; CDR2 reads ANQGSEA. This CDR3 is built from 15 residues. V lost 2 bases, J lost 4 bases, and 17 bases lay in between.

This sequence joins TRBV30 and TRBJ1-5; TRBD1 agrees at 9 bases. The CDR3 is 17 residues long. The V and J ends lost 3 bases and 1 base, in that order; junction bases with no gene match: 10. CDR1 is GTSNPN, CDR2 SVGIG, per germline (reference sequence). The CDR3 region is CAWSGGSGQGSNQPQHF. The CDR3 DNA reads TGTGCCTGGAGCGGAGGCTCGGGACAGGGAAGCAATCAGCCCCAGCATTTT. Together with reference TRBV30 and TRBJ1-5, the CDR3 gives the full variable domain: SQTIHQWPATLVQPVGSPLSLECTVEGTSNPNLYWYRQAAGRGLQLLFYSVGIGQISSEVPQNLSASRPQDRQFILSSKKLLLSDSGFYLCAWSGGSGQGSNQPQHFGDGTRLSIL.

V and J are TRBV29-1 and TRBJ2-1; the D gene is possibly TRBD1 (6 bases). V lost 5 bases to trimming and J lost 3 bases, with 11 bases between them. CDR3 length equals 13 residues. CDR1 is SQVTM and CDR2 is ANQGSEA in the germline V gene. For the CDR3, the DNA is TGCAGCGTTCTGGACAGCCTCTACAATGAGCAGTTCTTC. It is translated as CSVLDSLYNEQFF.

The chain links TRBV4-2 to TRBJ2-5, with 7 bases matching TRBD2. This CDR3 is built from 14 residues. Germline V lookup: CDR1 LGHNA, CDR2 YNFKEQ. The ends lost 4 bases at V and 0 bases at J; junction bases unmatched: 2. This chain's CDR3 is CASSPTSDQETQYF. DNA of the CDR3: TGTGCCAGCAGCCCTACTAGCGACCAAGAGACCCAGTACTTC.